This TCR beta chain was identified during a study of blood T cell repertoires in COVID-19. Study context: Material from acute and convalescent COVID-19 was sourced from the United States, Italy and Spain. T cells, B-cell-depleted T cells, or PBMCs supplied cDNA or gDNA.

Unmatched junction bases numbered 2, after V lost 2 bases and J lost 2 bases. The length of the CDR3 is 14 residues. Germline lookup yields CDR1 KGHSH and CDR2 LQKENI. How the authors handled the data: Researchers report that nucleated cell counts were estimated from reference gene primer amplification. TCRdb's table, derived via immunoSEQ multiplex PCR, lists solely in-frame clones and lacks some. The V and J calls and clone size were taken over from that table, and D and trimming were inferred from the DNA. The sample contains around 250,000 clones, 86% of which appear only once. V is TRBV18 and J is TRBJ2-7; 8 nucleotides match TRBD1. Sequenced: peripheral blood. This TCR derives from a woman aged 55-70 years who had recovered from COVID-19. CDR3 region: CASSPGTGTYEQYF. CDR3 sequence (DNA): TGTGCCAGCTCACCAGGGACAGGCACCTACGAGCAGTACTTC.